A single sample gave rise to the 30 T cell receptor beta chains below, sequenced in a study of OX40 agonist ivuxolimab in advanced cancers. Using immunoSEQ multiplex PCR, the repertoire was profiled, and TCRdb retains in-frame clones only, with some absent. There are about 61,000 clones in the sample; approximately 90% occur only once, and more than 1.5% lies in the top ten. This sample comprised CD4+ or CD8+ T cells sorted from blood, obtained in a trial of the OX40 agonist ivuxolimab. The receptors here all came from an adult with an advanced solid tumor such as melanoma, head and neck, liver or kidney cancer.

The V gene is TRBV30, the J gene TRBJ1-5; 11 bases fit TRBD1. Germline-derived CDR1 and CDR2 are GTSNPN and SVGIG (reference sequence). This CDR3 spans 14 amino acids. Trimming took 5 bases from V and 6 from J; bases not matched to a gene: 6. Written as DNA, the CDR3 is TGTGCCTGGTCTGGGACAGGGGGATCTCAGCCCCAGCATTTT. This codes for CAWSGTGGSQPQHF.

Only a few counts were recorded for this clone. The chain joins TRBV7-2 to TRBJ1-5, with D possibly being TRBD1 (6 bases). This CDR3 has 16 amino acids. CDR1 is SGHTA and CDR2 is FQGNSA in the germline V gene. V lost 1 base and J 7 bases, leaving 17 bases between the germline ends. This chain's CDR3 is CASSLGADRLLQPQHF. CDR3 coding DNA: TGTGCCAGCAGCTTAGGGGCCGACAGGCTCCTGCAGCCCCAGCATTTT.

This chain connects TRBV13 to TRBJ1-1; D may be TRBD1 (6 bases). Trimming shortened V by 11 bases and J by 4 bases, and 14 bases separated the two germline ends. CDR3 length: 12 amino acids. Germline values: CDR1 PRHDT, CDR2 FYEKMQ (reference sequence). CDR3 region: CAGGTGITEAFF. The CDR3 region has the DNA TGTGCCGGTGGAACAGGGATCACTGAAGCTTTCTTT. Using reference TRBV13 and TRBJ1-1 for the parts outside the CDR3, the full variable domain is AAGVIQSPRHLIKEKRETATLKCYPIPRHDTVYWYQQGPGQDPQFLISFYEKMQSDKGSIPDRFSAQQFSDYHSELNMSSLELGDSALYFCAGGTGITEAFFGQGTRLTVV.

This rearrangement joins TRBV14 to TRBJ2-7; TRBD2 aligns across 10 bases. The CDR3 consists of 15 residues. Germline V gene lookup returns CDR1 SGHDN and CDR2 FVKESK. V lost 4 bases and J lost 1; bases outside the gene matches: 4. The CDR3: CASSRLAGESYEQYF. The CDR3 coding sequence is TGTGCCAGCAGCCGTCTAGCGGGGGAATCCTACGAGCAGTACTTC.

CDR3 bases: TGTGCCAGCTCACCTCCTGGCGGGTTAGCTGGAAACACCATATATTTT. This translates into CASSPPGGLAGNTIYF. This sequence joins TRBV18 and TRBJ1-3, with D unresolved. The CDR3 has 16 amino acids. Trimming pared 3 bases from V and 2 bases from J, leaving 14 bases between. Germline values: CDR1 KGHSH, CDR2 LQKENI.

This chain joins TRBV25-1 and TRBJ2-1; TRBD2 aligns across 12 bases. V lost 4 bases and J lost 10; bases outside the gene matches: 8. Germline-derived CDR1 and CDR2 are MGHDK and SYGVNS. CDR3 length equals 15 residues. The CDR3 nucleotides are TGTGCCAGCAGTGGACGACTAGCGGGAGTAGGGGAGCAGTTCTTC. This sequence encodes CASSGRLAGVGEQFF.

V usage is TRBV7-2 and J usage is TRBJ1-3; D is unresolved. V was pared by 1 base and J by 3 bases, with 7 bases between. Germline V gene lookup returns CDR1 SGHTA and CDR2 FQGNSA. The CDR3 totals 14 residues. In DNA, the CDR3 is TGTGCCAGCAGCTTAGGGCCGGATGGAAACACCATATATTTT. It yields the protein CASSLGPDGNTIYF.

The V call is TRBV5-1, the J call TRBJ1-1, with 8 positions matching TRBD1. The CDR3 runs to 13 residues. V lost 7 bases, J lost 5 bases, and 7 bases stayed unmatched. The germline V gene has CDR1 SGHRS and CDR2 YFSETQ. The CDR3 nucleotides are TGCGCCAGCGAACAGGGGGATGGGACTGAAGCTTTCTTT. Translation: CASEQGDGTEAFF.

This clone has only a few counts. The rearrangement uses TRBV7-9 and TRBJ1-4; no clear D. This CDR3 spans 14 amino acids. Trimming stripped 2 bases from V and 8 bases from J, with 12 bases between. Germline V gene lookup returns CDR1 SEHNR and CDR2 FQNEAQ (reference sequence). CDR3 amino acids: CASSLREGGEKLFF. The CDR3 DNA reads TGTGCCAGCAGCTTACGGGAGGGAGGGGAAAAACTGTTTTTT.

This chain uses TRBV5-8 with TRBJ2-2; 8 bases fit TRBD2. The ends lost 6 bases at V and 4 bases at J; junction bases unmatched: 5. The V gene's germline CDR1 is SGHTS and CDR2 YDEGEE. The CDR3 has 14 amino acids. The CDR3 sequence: CASISGKGTGELFF. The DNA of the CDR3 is TGTGCCAGCATTAGCGGGAAGGGCACCGGGGAGCTGTTTTTT.

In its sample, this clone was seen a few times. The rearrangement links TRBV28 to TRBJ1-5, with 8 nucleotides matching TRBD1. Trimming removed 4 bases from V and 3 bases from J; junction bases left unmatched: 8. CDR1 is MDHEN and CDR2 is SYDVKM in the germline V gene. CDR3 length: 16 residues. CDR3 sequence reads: CASSSTVDRVNQPQHF. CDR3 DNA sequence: TGTGCCAGCAGTTCGACGGTGGACAGGGTCAATCAGCCCCAGCATTTT.

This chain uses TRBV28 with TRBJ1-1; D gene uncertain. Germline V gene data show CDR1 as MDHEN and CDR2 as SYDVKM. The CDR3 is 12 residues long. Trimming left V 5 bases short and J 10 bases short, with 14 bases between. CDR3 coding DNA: TGTGCCAGCAGTGTCCCACCGGGGAGAGCTTTCTTT. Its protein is CASSVPPGRAFF.

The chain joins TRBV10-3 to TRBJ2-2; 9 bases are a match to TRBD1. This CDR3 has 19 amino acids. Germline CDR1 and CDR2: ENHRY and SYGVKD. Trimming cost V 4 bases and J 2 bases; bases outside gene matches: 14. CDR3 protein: CAISGRLGQGRNNTGELFF. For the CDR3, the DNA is TGTGCCATCAGTGGCCGCTTAGGACAGGGGAGGAATAACACCGGGGAGCTGTTTTTT.

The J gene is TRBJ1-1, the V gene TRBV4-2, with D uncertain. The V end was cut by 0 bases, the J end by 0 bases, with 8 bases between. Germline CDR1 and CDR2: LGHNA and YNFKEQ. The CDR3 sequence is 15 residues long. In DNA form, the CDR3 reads TGTGCCAGCAGCCAAGAGACGACGGTGAACACTGAAGCTTTCTTT. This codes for CASSQETTVNTEAFF.

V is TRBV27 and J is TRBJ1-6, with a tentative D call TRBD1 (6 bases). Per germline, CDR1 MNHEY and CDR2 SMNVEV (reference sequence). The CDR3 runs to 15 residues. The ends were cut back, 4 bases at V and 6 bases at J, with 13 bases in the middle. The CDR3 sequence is CASSSTGGRNSPLHF. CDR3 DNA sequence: TGTGCCAGCAGTTCGACAGGAGGTCGTAATTCACCCCTCCACTTT.

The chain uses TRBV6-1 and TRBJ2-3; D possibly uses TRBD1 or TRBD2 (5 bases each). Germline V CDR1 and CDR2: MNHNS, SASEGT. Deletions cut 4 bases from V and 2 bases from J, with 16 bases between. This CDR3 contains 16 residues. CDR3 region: CASSGRITGTTDTQYF. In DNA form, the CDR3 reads TGTGCCAGCAGTGGACGGATAACGGGGACCACAGATACGCAGTATTTT.

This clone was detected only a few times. In DNA form, the CDR3 reads TGCGCCAGCAGCTTGGAGGGAAGCTCTGGAAACACCATATATTTT. Translated, it gives CASSLEGSSGNTIYF. V is TRBV5-1 and J is TRBJ1-3; the D is unclear. CDR3 size: 15 residues. V was cut by 0 bases and J by 0 bases, with 7 bases left in between. Germline CDR1 is SGHRS and CDR2 is YFSETQ. Filled out from reference TRBV5-1 and TRBJ1-3, the complete variable domain reads KAGVTQTPRYLIKTRGQQVTLSCSPISGHRSVSWYQQTPGQGLQFLFEYFSETQRNKGNFPGRFSGRQFSNSRSEMNVSTLELGDSALYLCASSLEGSSGNTIYFGEGSWLTVV.

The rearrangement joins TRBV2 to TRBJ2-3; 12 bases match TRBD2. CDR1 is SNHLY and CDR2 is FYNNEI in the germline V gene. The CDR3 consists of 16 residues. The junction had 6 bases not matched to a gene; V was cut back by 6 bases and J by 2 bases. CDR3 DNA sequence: TGTGCCAGCAGGCCGACTAGCGGGAGTTCCACAGATACGCAGTATTTT. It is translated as CASRPTSGSSTDTQYF.

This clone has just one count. The CDR3 DNA sequence: TGTGCCAGCCTTTTCGACAGGGGATACAATGAGCAGTTCTTC. Protein product: CASLFDRGYNEQFF. The chain couples TRBV6-1 to TRBJ2-1; 8 bases agree with TRBD1. CDR3 size: 14 residues. With V trimmed by 8 bases and J by 4 bases, 7 bases remained unmatched. Germline CDR1 reads MNHNS; CDR2 reads SASEGT.

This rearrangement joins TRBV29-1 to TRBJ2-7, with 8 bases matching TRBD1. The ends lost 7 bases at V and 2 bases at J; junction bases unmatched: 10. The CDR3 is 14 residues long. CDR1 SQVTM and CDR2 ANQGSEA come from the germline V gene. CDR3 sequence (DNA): TGCAGCGCCAGAGCCGGGACAGGACCCTACGAGCAGTACTTC. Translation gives CSARAGTGPYEQYF.

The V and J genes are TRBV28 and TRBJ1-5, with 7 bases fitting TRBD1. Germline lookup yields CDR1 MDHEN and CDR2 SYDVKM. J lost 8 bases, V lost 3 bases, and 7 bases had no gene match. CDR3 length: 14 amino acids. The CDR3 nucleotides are TGTGCCAGCAGTTTGTCGACAGGGTCGGAGCCCCAGCATTTT. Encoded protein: CASSLSTGSEPQHF.

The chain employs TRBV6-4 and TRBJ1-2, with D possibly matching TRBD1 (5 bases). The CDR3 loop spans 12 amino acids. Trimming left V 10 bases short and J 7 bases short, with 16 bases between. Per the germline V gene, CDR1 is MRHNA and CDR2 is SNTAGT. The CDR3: CATWAGNGGYTF. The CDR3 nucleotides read TGTGCCACCTGGGCAGGGAACGGTGGCTACACCTTC.

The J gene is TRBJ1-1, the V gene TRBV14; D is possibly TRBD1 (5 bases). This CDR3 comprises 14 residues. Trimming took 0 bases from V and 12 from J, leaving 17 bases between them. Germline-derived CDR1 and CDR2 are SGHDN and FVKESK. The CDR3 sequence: CASSQDPARASPFF. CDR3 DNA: TGTGCCAGCAGCCAAGATCCCGCCAGGGCTAGCCCTTTCTTT.

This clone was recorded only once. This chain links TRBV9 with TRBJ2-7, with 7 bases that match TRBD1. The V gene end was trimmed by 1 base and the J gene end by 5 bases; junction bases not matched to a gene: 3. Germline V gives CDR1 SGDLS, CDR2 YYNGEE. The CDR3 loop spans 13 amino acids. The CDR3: CASSVKGANEQYF. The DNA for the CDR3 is TGTGCCAGCAGCGTAAAGGGGGCAAACGAGCAGTACTTC.

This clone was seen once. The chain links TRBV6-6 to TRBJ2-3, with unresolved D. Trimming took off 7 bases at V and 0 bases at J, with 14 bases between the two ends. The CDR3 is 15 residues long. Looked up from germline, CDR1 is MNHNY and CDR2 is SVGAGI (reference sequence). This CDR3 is CASTWDSSSTDTQYF. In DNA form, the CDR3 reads TGTGCCAGCACCTGGGATAGCTCCAGCACAGATACGCAGTATTTT.

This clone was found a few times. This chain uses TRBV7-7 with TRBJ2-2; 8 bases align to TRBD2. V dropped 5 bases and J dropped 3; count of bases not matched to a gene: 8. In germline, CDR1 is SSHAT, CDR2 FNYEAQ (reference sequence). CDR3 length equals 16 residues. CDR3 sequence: CASSRASGGDTGELFF. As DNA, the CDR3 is TGTGCCAGCAGCCGGGCCAGCGGGGGTGACACCGGGGAGCTGTTTTTT.

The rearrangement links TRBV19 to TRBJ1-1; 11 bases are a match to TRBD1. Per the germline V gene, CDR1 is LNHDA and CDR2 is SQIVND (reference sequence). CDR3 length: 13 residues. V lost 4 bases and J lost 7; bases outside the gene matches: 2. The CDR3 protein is CASSTGTGGEAFF. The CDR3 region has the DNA TGTGCCAGTAGTACTGGGACAGGGGGTGAAGCTTTCTTT. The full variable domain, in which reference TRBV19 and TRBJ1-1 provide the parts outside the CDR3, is DGGITQSPKYLFRKEGQNVTLSCEQNLNHDAMYWYRQDPGQGLRLIYYSQIVNDFQKGDIAEGYSVSREKKESFPLTVTSAQKNPTAFYLCASSTGTGGEAFFGQGTRLTVV.

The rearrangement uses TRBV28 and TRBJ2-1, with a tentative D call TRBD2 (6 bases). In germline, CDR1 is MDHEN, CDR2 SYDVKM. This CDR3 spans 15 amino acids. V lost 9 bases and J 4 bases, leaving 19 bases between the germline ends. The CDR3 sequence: CASNSPGLPYNEQFF. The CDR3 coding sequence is TGTGCCAGTAACAGCCCGGGACTGCCTTACAATGAGCAGTTCTTC.

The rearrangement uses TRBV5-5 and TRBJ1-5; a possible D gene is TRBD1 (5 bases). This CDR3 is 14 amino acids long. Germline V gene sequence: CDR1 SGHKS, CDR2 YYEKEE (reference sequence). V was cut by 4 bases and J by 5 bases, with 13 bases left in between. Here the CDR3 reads CASSGTGSDQPQHF. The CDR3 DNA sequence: TGTGCCAGCAGCGGAACAGGATCCGATCAGCCCCAGCATTTT.

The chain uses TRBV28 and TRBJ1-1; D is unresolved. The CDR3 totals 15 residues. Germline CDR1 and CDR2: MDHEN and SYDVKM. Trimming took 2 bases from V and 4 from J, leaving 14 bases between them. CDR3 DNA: TGTGCCAGCAGTTTACCCTCTTTGATCGGCACTGAAGCTTTCTTT. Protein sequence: CASSLPSLIGTEAFF.